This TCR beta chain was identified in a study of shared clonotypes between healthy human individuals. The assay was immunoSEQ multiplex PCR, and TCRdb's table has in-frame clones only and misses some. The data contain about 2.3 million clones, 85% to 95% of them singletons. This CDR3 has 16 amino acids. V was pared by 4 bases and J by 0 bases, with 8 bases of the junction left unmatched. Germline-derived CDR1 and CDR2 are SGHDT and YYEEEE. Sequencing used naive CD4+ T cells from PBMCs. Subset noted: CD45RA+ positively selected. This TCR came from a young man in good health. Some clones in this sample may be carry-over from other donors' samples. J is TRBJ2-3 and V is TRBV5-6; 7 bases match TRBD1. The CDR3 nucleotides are TGTGCCAGCAGCCGAGGGGACAGAGCTAGCACAGATACGCAGTATTTT. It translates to CASSRGDRASTDTQYF.